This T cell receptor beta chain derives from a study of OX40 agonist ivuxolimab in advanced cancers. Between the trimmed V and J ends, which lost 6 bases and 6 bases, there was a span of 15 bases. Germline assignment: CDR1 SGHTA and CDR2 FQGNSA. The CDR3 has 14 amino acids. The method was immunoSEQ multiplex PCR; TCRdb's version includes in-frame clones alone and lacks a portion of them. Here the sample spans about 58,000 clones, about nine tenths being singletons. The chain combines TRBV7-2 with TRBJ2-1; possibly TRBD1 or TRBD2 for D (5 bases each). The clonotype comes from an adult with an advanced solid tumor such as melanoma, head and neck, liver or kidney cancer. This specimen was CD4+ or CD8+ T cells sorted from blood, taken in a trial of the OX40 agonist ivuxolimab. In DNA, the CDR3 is TGTGCCAGCAGGGGGACCACAGCGGCCAATGAGCAGTTCTTC. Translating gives CASRGTTAANEQFF.